This T cell receptor (beta chain) was identified during a study of T cells in Graves' hyperthyroidism and ophthalmopathy (dated by TCRdb to about 2019). Looking at the study overall: Peripheral blood samples were taken at the time of initial diagnosis, prior to any treatment. The 100 discovery patients were randomly split 7:3 into training and test sets. Once sampling was done, hyperthyroidism patients were given methimazole at a starting dose of 30 mg daily, whereas ophthalmopathy patients were given high-dose intravenous methylprednisolone. An independent validation cohort of around 20 hyperthyroidism patients and approximately 15 patients who later progressed to ophthalmopathy tested prospective prediction of ophthalmopathy. In about 6 Graves' hyperthyroidism patients, the study also compared T-cell repertoires from thyroid tissue with T-cell repertoires from blood. To identify TCR V-J signatures that set the groups apart, the researchers used a discovery cohort of about a hundred patients, made up of 43 with Graves' ophthalmopathy and some 55 with stable Graves' hyperthyroidism. According to the paper, TCR Vbeta CDR3 sequencing was carried out on roughly 130 peripheral blood samples, which came from approximately 43 ophthalmopathy, approximately 78 hyperthyroidism and approximately 17 progressor patients.

Note on this clonotype: Its antigen is not yet known. Qualities for individual bases were not recorded, and no much larger clone is one base off.

CDR3 length: 17 amino acids, cysteine to phenylalanine. Only the CDR3 region is kept as DNA, spanning 51 bases read in frame from base 1. CDR1 and CDR2 are drawn from the germline V gene: SGDLS, YYNGEE. Germline trimming amounts to 1 base on V and 4 bases on J, with 10 as the count of junction bases outside the gene matches. What the research found in general, with its limitations: During validation, the model predicted progression to ophthalmopathy a median of around 6 months ahead of onset, with more than 60% sensitivity and 72% to 80% specificity. Most expanded thyroid clonotypes (frequency above 0.001) were also found in blood, which suggests that blood repertoires may mirror thyroid immune responses. Sample size was not statistically predetermined, and investigators were not blinded to group allocation. In cross-validation, a model built on a 13 V-J signature told ophthalmopathy apart from stable hyperthyroidism with approximately 90% sensitivity and around 81% specificity, and in testing the same model reached 80%/75%.

Graves' hyperthyroidism was defined as stable when no progression to ophthalmopathy occurred over 18 months of follow-up. Hyperthyroidism patients were aged 18 to 65 years and newly diagnosed, with disease duration of less than 2 months. Patients with uncontrolled infections, other autoimmune diseases, pregnancy or lactation were excluded. Diagnoses relied on clinical symptoms, serum thyroxine and TRAb, thyroid ultrasound and orbital computed tomography. Ficoll-Paque density gradient centrifugation was used to isolate PBMCs from 9.5 to 10 ml of fresh peripheral blood. Total RNA was extracted with Trizol reagent, and quality was checked on an Agilent 2100 Bioanalyzer. The TCR beta CDR3 regions were amplified from the RNA transcripts. A first-round RT-PCR of the TCR CDR3 used the HTBI primer set with the Qiagen OneStep RT-PCR kit. Libraries were constructed in a second round of multiplex PCR, after which size selection and purification were carried out. Libraries were sequenced paired-end with 100 bp reads on an Illumina HiSeq2000. Per the source publication's procedure: SOAPnuke was used to process the raw data, with reads discarded if the reads contained adapters or uncalled bases, had a mean Phred below 15, or lacked an exact constant-primer or identifier match. COPE v1.2.5 was used to merge high-quality paired reads, and clonotypes were defined as unique nucleotide sequences. Clonotypes were aligned to IMGT TRBV, TRBD and TRBJ reference segments using MiTCR v1.1. The analysis was restricted to V-J combinations with a frequency above 0.0001, which together covered around 99% of the repertoires. A TCS score was defined as the ratio between F50 (clonal expansion) and ExV (chaos), using BLOSUM62-based TCRdist between CDR3 peptides within each V-J. Welch's t-statistics and random forest reduced fewer than 550 V-J features to fewer than 15, which were used in a naive Bayes classifier (R e1071). Starting from the raw public reads, TCRdb applied fastp trimming at Q25, assembled clones with MiXCR and retained in-frame beta chains. Each entry is one CDR3 protein sequence, shown with its most common DNA and genes. The V and J calls reflect TCRdb's pipeline rather than the authors' work. The sample profile shows under 400,000 distinct CDR3 sequences; approximately 25% of them were found once. The ten largest make up more than 60% of the sample.

This chain joins TRBV9 to TRBJ2-3, with 9 bases matching TRBD2. The TCR was taken from a man between 45 and 60 years old with Graves' hyperthyroidism. Sequenced: blood. The DNA is as follows: TGTGCCAGCAGCGTAACGGCGGGAGGGCCTGTGGCAGATACGCAGTATTTT. This translates into CASSVTAGGPVADTQYF.